One sample yielded the 24 T cell receptor beta chains listed below, sequenced in a study of cytomegalovirus exposure and HLA in healthy donors. The study ran its PCR with 60 Vbeta and 13 Jbeta primers. The assay was immunoSEQ multiplex PCR, and TCRdb's table has in-frame clones only and misses some. This sample has roughly 120,000 clones, with about 74% found just once. Specimen: PBMCs. The receptors come from a woman between 50 and 59 years old in good health and CMV-seropositive.

Worth noting for this clone: A read error may account for a junction end that differs from germline. The genes are TRBV7-9 and TRBJ1-2; TRBD1 agrees at 9 bases. The CDR3 has 16 residues. CDR1 and CDR2 from the germline V gene are SEHNR and FQNEAQ (reference sequence). CDR3 region: CSSSPYEQGAWNGYTF. The CDR3 bases are TGTTCCAGCAGCCCATATGAACAGGGGGCTTGGAATGGCTACACCTTC.

V usage is TRBV7-8 and J usage is TRBJ2-5, with D hard to call. This CDR3 contains 14 residues. Germline CDR1 and CDR2: SGHVS and FQNEAQ. V was shortened by 1 base and J by 5 bases, with 11 bases between the two germline ends. As DNA, the CDR3 is TGTGCCAGCAGCTTAGGATCAGTGTACGAGACCCAGTACTTC. Translated, it gives CASSLGSVYETQYF.

The CDR3 region has the DNA TGCAGCGTTGCCCTCAACAGGGGTCCCCACGAGCAGTACTTC. Amino acid sequence: CSVALNRGPHEQYF. V is TRBV29-1 and J is TRBJ2-7, with 7 bases that match TRBD1. The germline V gene has CDR1 SQVTM and CDR2 ANQGSEA. Germline trimming cut 4 bases from V and 5 bases from J; bases unmatched to any gene: 11. This CDR3 region has 14 residues.

V usage is TRBV7-9 and J usage is TRBJ2-5, with TRBD2 matching 8 bases. Losses at the gene ends were 5 bases for V and 9 bases for J; bases not matched to a gene: 14. Germline loops: CDR1 SEHNR, CDR2 FQNEAQ (reference sequence). This CDR3 has 15 residues. The CDR3 here is CASSPQVAGLAAQYF. The CDR3, as DNA: TGTGCCAGCAGCCCACAGGTAGCGGGGCTTGCAGCCCAGTACTTC.

This clone was recorded once. The chain recombines TRBV10-1 with TRBJ2-5; weak D call: TRBD2 (5 bases). CDR1 and CDR2 from the germline V gene are WNHNN and SYGVQD (reference sequence). The length of the CDR3 is 13 residues. Trimming shortened V by 2 bases and J by 7 bases, and 11 bases separated the two germline ends. The CDR3: CASSETDGVTQYF. In DNA form, the CDR3 reads TGCGCCAGCAGTGAGACAGACGGGGTGACCCAGTACTTC.

V and J are TRBV4-2 and TRBJ2-7; 8 bases fit TRBD2. Germline V gene sequence: CDR1 LGHNA, CDR2 YNFKEQ. V shed 2 bases, J shed 1 base, and the junction held 16 bases outside the gene matches. The CDR3 length is 19 residues. CDR3 nucleotides: TGTGCCAGCAGCCAAAAACCGTACGCGGGTAGCGGGGAATCCTACGAGCAGTACTTC. Its translation: CASSQKPYAGSGESYEQYF.

V and J are TRBV2 and TRBJ1-5; 9 bases are shared with TRBD1. The CDR3 is made up of 15 amino acids. V dropped 6 bases and J dropped 2; count of bases not matched to a gene: 5. The V gene's germline CDR1 is SNHLY and CDR2 FYNNEI. CDR3 protein: CASRSTGGGNQPQHF. CDR3 nucleotides: TGTGCCAGCAGGTCCACAGGGGGCGGCAATCAGCCCCAGCATTTT.

The CDR3 DNA reads TGTGCCAGCAGCCCCGGGACTAGCGAGTCAGATACGCAGTATTTT. Encoded protein: CASSPGTSESDTQYF. The gene calls are TRBV11-3 and TRBJ2-3; 10 bases are a match to TRBD2. The germline CDR1 and CDR2 sequences are SGHNT and YENEEA. Trimming took 5 bases from V and 4 from J; bases not matched to a gene: 6. This CDR3 spans 15 amino acids. Looking up the rest from reference TRBV11-3 and TRBJ2-3 gives the full variable domain: EAGVVQSPRYKIIEKKQPVAFWCNPISGHNTLYWYLQNLGQGPELLIRYENEEAVDDSQLPKDRFSAERLKGVDSTLKIQPAELGDSAVYLCASSPGTSESDTQYFGPGTRLTVL.

This clone was recorded only once. The gene calls are TRBV15 and TRBJ2-5; 7 bases agree with TRBD1. Germline CDR1 LNHNV, CDR2 YYDKDF (reference sequence). The CDR3 contains 14 residues. V was clipped by 3 bases and J by 5 bases; unmatched bases: 6. The DNA for the CDR3 is TGTGCCACCAGCAGTAGGACAGGCTGGGAGACCCAGTACTTC. Translation gives CATSSRTGWETQYF.

The chain has TRBV5-1 and TRBJ2-2; no reliable D call. V lost 0 bases and J lost 1, with 10 bases in between. Germline-derived CDR1 and CDR2 are SGHRS and YFSETQ. This CDR3 spans 16 amino acids. In nucleotides, the CDR3 is TGCGCCAGCAGCTTGGTAGAAGCAGGGAACACCGGGGAGCTGTTTTTT. It specifies CASSLVEAGNTGELFF. Full variable domain (rest looked up from reference TRBV5-1 and TRBJ2-2): KAGVTQTPRYLIKTRGQQVTLSCSPISGHRSVSWYQQTPGQGLQFLFEYFSETQRNKGNFPGRFSGRQFSNSRSEMNVSTLELGDSALYLCASSLVEAGNTGELFFGEGSRLTVL.

The CDR3 loop reads CASMSGQGYGKQYF. In DNA form, the CDR3 reads TGTGCCAGTATGTCGGGACAGGGCTACGGAAAGCAGTACTTC. This sequence joins TRBV19 and TRBJ2-7; 9 nucleotides line up with TRBD1. Germline V lookup: CDR1 LNHDA, CDR2 SQIVND (reference sequence). The CDR3 runs to 14 residues. The J segment lost 8 bases and the V segment lost 7 bases, leaving 12 bases of the junction unmatched. Full variable domain (remainder filled in from reference TRBV19 and TRBJ2-7): DGGITQSPKYLFRKEGQNVTLSCEQNLNHDAMYWYRQDPGQGLRLIYYSQIVNDFQKGDIAEGYSVSREKKESFPLTVTSAQKNPTAFYLCASMSGQGYGKQYFGPGTRLTVT.

The chain carries TRBV27 and TRBJ1-2, with 11 bases fitting TRBD1. After removal of 3 bases from V and 7 bases from J, the junction contained 13 bases not matched to a gene. The CDR3 covers 17 residues. Germline CDR1 reads MNHEY; CDR2 reads SMNVEV (reference sequence). In nucleotides, the CDR3 is TGTGCCAGCAGTTTTAGGGCCTCTGGACAGGGGGCTGGTGGCTACACCTTC. Encoded protein: CASSFRASGQGAGGYTF.

The rearrangement links TRBV6-1 to TRBJ1-6; 9 bases are a match to TRBD1. The CDR3 covers 16 residues. Germline CDR1 MNHNS, CDR2 SASEGT. J was trimmed by 0 bases and V by 7 bases; bases with no gene match: 4. The CDR3, as DNA: TGTGCCAGCAATGACAGGGGGAGCTCCTATAATTCACCCCTCCACTTT. Translated, it gives CASNDRGSSYNSPLHF.

The J gene is TRBJ1-2, the V gene TRBV30; possibly TRBD1 for D (6 bases). The CDR3 loop spans 14 amino acids. In germline, CDR1 is GTSNPN, CDR2 SVGIG (reference sequence). The V and J ends lost 0 bases and 8 bases respectively, with 16 bases between them. The CDR3 spells CAWSVGGYNQGYTF. The CDR3 DNA reads TGTGCCTGGAGTGTAGGGGGTTACAACCAGGGCTACACCTTC.

The rearrangement joins TRBV5-4 to TRBJ2-3, with 8 bases aligning to TRBD1. The CDR3 loop spans 15 amino acids. From germline, CDR1 is SGHNT and CDR2 YYREEE (reference sequence). V was pared by 4 bases and J by 4 bases, with 8 bases of the junction left unmatched. This CDR3 reads CASSLTGENADTQYF. The CDR3 nucleotides read TGTGCCAGCAGCCTGACAGGGGAGAACGCAGATACGCAGTATTTT.

This chain links TRBV18 with TRBJ2-2; TRBD2 agrees at 7 bases. With 3 bases clipped from V and 6 bases from J, the junction kept 10 bases outside the gene matches. This CDR3 contains 16 residues. The germline V gene encodes CDR1 KGHSH and CDR2 LQKENI. The CDR3 reads CASSPPGLPMAGELFF. CDR3 sequence (DNA): TGTGCCAGCTCACCGCCGGGACTACCGATGGCCGGGGAGCTGTTTTTT.

CDR3 protein: CASSEGGTRIYTDTQYF. The CDR3 coding sequence is TGTGCCAGCAGTGAAGGGGGGACTAGGATTTACACAGATACGCAGTATTTT. The chain employs TRBV6-1 and TRBJ2-3; TRBD2 agrees at 8 bases. V gave up 1 base and J gave up 2 bases; unmatched junction bases: 8. Per the germline V gene, CDR1 is MNHNS and CDR2 is SASEGT. The CDR3 is 17 amino acids.

The chain joins TRBV2 to TRBJ1-2; D possibly corresponds to TRBD1 (6 bases). Germline V gene data show CDR1 as SNHLY and CDR2 as FYNNEI. CDR3 length: 15 amino acids. Trimming took off 0 bases at V and 8 bases at J, with 16 bases between the two ends. The DNA of the CDR3 is TGTGCCAGCAGTGAAGCCCTTTTACAGGGCGAAGGCTACACCTTC. Translated: CASSEALLQGEGYTF.

The chain has TRBV5-4 and TRBJ2-7; 7 nucleotides line up with TRBD1. The V segment lost 1 base and the J segment 5 bases; nucleotides outside the gene matches: 6. The germline gives CDR1 SGHNT, CDR2 YYREEE (reference sequence). CDR3 length: 14 amino acids. CDR3 amino acids: CASSLQQGSHEQYF. CDR3 bases: TGTGCCAGCAGCTTGCAACAGGGGAGTCACGAGCAGTACTTC.

This sequence joins TRBV5-4 and TRBJ1-2; D is possibly TRBD1 (6 bases). V shed 4 bases and J shed 6 bases, with 13 bases lying between them. Germline V lookup: CDR1 SGHNT, CDR2 YYREEE (reference sequence). This CDR3 is built from 13 residues. CDR3 nucleotide sequence: TGTGCCAGCAGCATTGACAGGAACCATGGCTACACCTTC. Protein: CASSIDRNHGYTF.

This chain connects TRBV29-1 to TRBJ1-2; 7 bases agree with TRBD1. CDR1 SQVTM and CDR2 ANQGSEA come from the germline V gene. The CDR3 length is 11 residues. V lost 2 bases to trimming and J lost 6 bases; unmatched junction nucleotides: 0. This CDR3 reads CSVETGDGYTF. DNA for the CDR3: TGCAGCGTTGAAACAGGGGATGGCTACACCTTC.

The rearrangement links TRBV9 to TRBJ1-3; 9 positions match TRBD1. This CDR3 comprises 19 residues. V trimming: 0 bases; J trimming: 0 bases; junction bases outside the gene matches: 10. Germline-derived CDR1 and CDR2 are SGDLS and YYNGEE. As DNA, the CDR3 is TGTGCCAGCAGCGTAGCTCCCCCACAGGGGGCGAGCTCTGGAAACACCATATATTTT. Its translation is CASSVAPPQGASSGNTIYF.

In this sample, this clone turned up a few times. The rearrangement joins TRBV19 to TRBJ1-5; the D is unclear. CDR1 LNHDA and CDR2 SQIVND come from the germline V gene (reference sequence). Trimming took off 3 bases at V and 6 bases at J, with 9 bases between the two ends. The CDR3 length is 13 residues. CDR3 coding DNA: TGTGCCAGTAGTATTGCGGGTGGTCAGCCCCAGCATTTT. It yields the protein CASSIAGGQPQHF.

The chain is built from TRBV5-1 and TRBJ2-2, with TRBD1 as a possible D gene (7 bases). This CDR3 comprises 15 residues. The V gene lost 0 bases and the J gene lost 6 bases, with 12 bases spanning the gap. Germline assignment: CDR1 SGHRS and CDR2 YFSETQ. For the CDR3, the DNA is TGCGCCAGCAGCTTGGCCAGGGGGGTCCCCGGGGAGCTGTTTTTT. Translating it yields CASSLARGVPGELFF.